Reported below is one TCR beta chain. Its target is unknown. This sample was taken from a study of OX40 agonist ivuxolimab in advanced cancers. Study summary: A mean age of approximately 58 years, range roughly 23 to 85, was recorded, and roughly 80% were male.

Regarding the study as a whole: Certain nonresponding patients likewise had low normalized T-cell clonal expansion. Researchers did not determine the expanded peripheral T cells' antigen specificity.

This CDR3 has 13 amino acids. The germline CDR1 and CDR2 sequences are SGHNT and YENEEA. V was trimmed by 0 bases and J by 5 bases, leaving 7 bases between them. The table came from immunoSEQ multiplex PCR; TCRdb's copy has only in-frame clones and leaves some out. The repertoire includes around 60,000 clones, about 89% of them detected once, and over 15% sits in the top ten. The TCR comes from an adult with an advanced solid tumor such as melanoma, head and neck, liver or kidney cancer. The starting material was CD4+ or CD8+ T cells sorted from blood, obtained in a trial of the OX40 agonist ivuxolimab. The chain has TRBV11-3 and TRBJ1-1; perhaps TRBD1 as D (6 bases). The DNA for the CDR3 is TGTGCCAGCAGCTTAGACAGGGGAACTGAAGCTTTCTTT. Translating it yields CASSLDRGTEAFF.